The clone carrying this TCR beta chain was picked up many times. This entry is derived from a study of human T cells and chemical hapten exposure. Study overall: Investigators sensitized approximately 2 cm by approximately 2 cm of upper inner arm skin with 2% DPC.

The sample's time point: patch test 1, 2 weeks after DPC sensitization. The treatment here: therapeutic diphenylcyclopropenone sensitization with weekly scalp DPC. Blood was drawn before each patch test was applied. TCRdb recomputed calls from the RACE reads with MiXCR, one row per CDR3 protein. The data contain more than 65,000 distinct CDR3 sequences, approximately 10% of them singletons. The V segment lost 8 bases and the J segment 4 bases; nucleotides outside the gene matches: 11. This CDR3 is 14 amino acids long. The germline gives CDR1 SGHRS, CDR2 YFSETQ. This clonotype was obtained from a woman in her fifties or sixties with alopecia areata. Some clones in this sample may be carry-over from other donors' samples. The chain uses TRBV5-1 and TRBJ1-1, with TRBD1 matching over 7 bases. Sequencing used whole blood, obtained in connection with sensitization to the hapten diphenylcyclopropenone (DPC). This CDR3 reads CASRGQAEGTEAFF. The CDR3 region has the DNA TGCGCCAGTCGCGGACAGGCAGAAGGCACTGAAGCTTTCTTT. Looking up the rest from reference TRBV5-1 and TRBJ1-1 gives the full variable domain: KAGVTQTPRYLIKTRGQQVTLSCSPISGHRSVSWYQQTPGQGLQFLFEYFSETQRNKGNFPGRFSGRQFSNSRSEMNVSTLELGDSALYLCASRGQAEGTEAFFGQGTRLTVV.